These 27 T cell receptor beta chains share one sample of origin, sequenced in a study of blood T cells in healthy people across ages. A second PCR of roughly 7 to 11 cycles used a sample-barcoded 5' primer and a J-beta primer mix. TCRdb ran MiXCR on the 5' RACE reads and lists one entry per CDR3 protein. The data show 700,000 or so distinct CDR3 sequences, with approximately 40% seen just once and approximately 31% held by the top ten. The material sequenced was blood. Receptor source: an older man in good health.

CDR3 amino acids: CATSRVRDQREAGANVLTF. In DNA form, the CDR3 reads TGTGCCACCAGCAGAGTCCGGGACCAGCGGGAGGCTGGGGCCAACGTCCTGACTTTC. The chain carries TRBV15 and TRBJ2-6; 9 nucleotides align to TRBD2. V lost 1 base and J lost 2; bases outside the gene matches: 9. The CDR3 is 19 amino acids. The germline CDR1 and CDR2 sequences are LNHNV and YYDKDF (reference sequence). Combining the CDR3 with reference TRBV15 and TRBJ2-6 gives the whole variable domain DAMVIQNPRYQVTQFGKPVTLSCSQTLNHNVMYWYQQKSSQAPKLLFHYYDKDFNNEADTPDNFQSRRPNTSFCFLDIRSPGLGDTAMYLCATSRVRDQREAGANVLTFGAGSRLTVL.

Note on this clonotype: The junction and the germline gene differ at one end; a read error may be behind it. The chain combines TRBV9 with TRBJ1-3; a weak D match, TRBD1 (5 bases). CDR1 and CDR2 from the germline V gene are SGDLS and YYNGEE. This CDR3 region has 16 residues. This CDR3 reads CASSVAARAGGDTIYF. The CDR3 nucleotides read TGTGCCAGCAGCGTAGCCGCCAGGGCTGGTGGAGACACCATATATTTT.

The table lists this clonotype with a few counts. The chain combines TRBV29-1 with TRBJ2-2, with unresolved D. Per the germline V gene, CDR1 is SQVTM and CDR2 is ANQGSEA. V was pared by 7 bases and J by 6 bases, with 9 bases between. This CDR3 contains 11 residues. The CDR3 spells CSARWSGELFF. In DNA form, the CDR3 reads TGCAGCGCCCGATGGTCCGGGGAGCTGTTTTTT.

V and J are TRBV24-1 and TRBJ2-2; 7 bases are shared with TRBD2. This CDR3 contains 15 residues. Germline V gives CDR1 KGHDR, CDR2 SFDVKD. Germline trimming cut 8 bases from V and 3 bases from J; bases unmatched to any gene: 8. CDR3 nucleotides: TGTGCCACCACTGGCGGGAGATCCCACACCGGGGAGCTGTTTTTT. Translating it yields CATTGGRSHTGELFF.

The chain employs TRBV25-1 and TRBJ1-1, with D possibly matching TRBD1 (5 bases). The CDR3 has 15 amino acids. Trimming stripped 5 bases from V and 1 base from J, with 14 bases between. Germline V gene sequence: CDR1 MGHDK, CDR2 SYGVNS. The CDR3 DNA reads as TGTGCCAGCAGTCCCTCGAGACAGCAGAACACTGAAGCTTTCTTT. This translates into CASSPSRQQNTEAFF.

CDR3 in DNA: TGTGCCAGCAGCTTGACCGGGGCTTCCTACGAGCAGTACTTC. As protein: CASSLTGASYEQYF. The rearrangement joins TRBV5-6 to TRBJ2-7; possibly TRBD1 or TRBD2 for D (5 bases each). Germline CDR1 and CDR2: SGHDT and YYEEEE. This CDR3 has 14 amino acids. V gave up 1 base and J gave up 1 base, with 9 bases separating them.

Only a few counts were recorded for this clonotype. The CDR3 sequence: CASSLDGQGASGYTF. CDR3 in DNA: TGTGCCAGCAGCTTAGACGGACAGGGGGCGTCGGGCTACACCTTC. This chain joins TRBV7-9 and TRBJ1-2, with 11 nucleotides matching TRBD1. Trimming at V came to 1 base and at J to 8 bases, leaving 6 bases not matched to a gene. The CDR3 length is 15 residues. CDR1 is SEHNR, CDR2 FQNEAQ, per germline (reference sequence).

This clonotype was picked up one time. The V call is TRBV4-3, the J call TRBJ2-7; the match to TRBD2 covers 11 bases. In germline, CDR1 is LGHNA, CDR2 YSLEER. The CDR3 is 19 residues long. V lost 1 base to trimming and J lost 0 bases; unmatched junction nucleotides: 11. CDR3 amino acids: CASSQVGGTSGIGSYEQYF. The CDR3 bases are TGCGCCAGCAGCCAAGTGGGTGGGACTAGCGGAATAGGCTCCTACGAGCAGTACTTC.

This clonotype was counted between two and nine times. The chain is built from TRBV2 and TRBJ1-2; 11 positions agree with TRBD1. The V and J ends lost 0 bases and 3 bases, in that order; junction bases with no gene match: 9. CDR1 and CDR2 (germline): SNHLY, FYNNEI. The CDR3 has 18 amino acids. CDR3 bases: TGTGCCAGCAGTGAAGCGGGGACAGGGGGTCCTTTAGACTATGGCTACACCTTC. As protein: CASSEAGTGGPLDYGYTF.

As regards this clonotype: A much larger clone differs by one base, so this may be a read error. The chain combines TRBV5-6 with TRBJ2-4; weak D call: TRBD1 (5 bases). TRBJ2-7 explains the end of the DNA better; the J call may be wrong. The V gene's germline CDR1 is SGHDT and CDR2 YYEEEE. The CDR3 has 14 amino acids. The CDR3 is CASSDVTAPYEQYF. The CDR3 region has the DNA TGTGCCAGCAGCGACGTGACAGCCCCCTACGAGCAGTACTTC.

The chain is built from TRBV27 and TRBJ2-5; perhaps TRBD1 as D (6 bases). The V and J ends lost 7 bases and 1 base respectively, with 19 bases between them. The CDR3 runs 16 residues. CDR1 and CDR2 from the germline V gene are MNHEY and SMNVEV (reference sequence). In DNA, the CDR3 is TGTGCCAGCACCCCTATCAAGAGGGGGATCCAAGAGACCCAGTACTTC. Protein sequence: CASTPIKRGIQETQYF.

The rearrangement joins TRBV15 to TRBJ2-7; 7 bases align to TRBD2. Germline CDR1 reads LNHNV; CDR2 reads YYDKDF (reference sequence). The CDR3 length is 14 residues. V lost 1 base to trimming and J lost 4 bases; unmatched junction nucleotides: 4. The CDR3 coding sequence is TGTGCCACCAGCAGAGGCGGGAGCGGTTACGAGCAGTACTTC. Translated: CATSRGGSGYEQYF.

In its sample, this clonotype was seen a few times. The V call is TRBV20-1, the J call TRBJ2-7; 8 positions agree with TRBD2. The length of the CDR3 is 14 residues. Trimming cost V 4 bases and J 6 bases; bases outside gene matches: 11. Germline loops: CDR1 DFQATT, CDR2 SNEGSKA (reference sequence). CDR3 residues: CSANSGLVDGEQYF. In DNA form, the CDR3 reads TGCAGTGCTAACTCGGGACTAGTCGATGGCGAGCAGTACTTC.

This clonotype showed up just a few times. The chain is built from TRBV2 and TRBJ2-7, with D perhaps matching TRBD2 (5 bases). Germline-derived CDR1 and CDR2 are SNHLY and FYNNEI. This CDR3 has 12 amino acids. Deletions cut 8 bases from V and 9 bases from J, with 17 bases between. The CDR3 region is CASGSEGSGQYF. CDR3 sequence (DNA): TGTGCCAGCGGGTCTGAGGGAAGCGGGCAGTACTTC.

The V gene is TRBV7-2, the J gene TRBJ2-4; D is undetermined. The DNA end lines up better with TRBJ2-5; the J call may be wrong. The CDR3 has 14 residues. The V gene's germline CDR1 is SGHTA and CDR2 FQGNSA. CDR3 sequence (DNA): TGTGCCAGCAGCTTAGTCCAGGTGCTGGAGACCCAGTACTTC. This sequence encodes CASSLVQVLETQYF.

V usage is TRBV20-1 and J usage is TRBJ2-1, with TRBD1 matching 9 bases. The CDR3 covers 13 residues. The V segment lost 8 bases and the J segment 9 bases; nucleotides outside the gene matches: 11. The germline V gene has CDR1 DFQATT and CDR2 SNEGSKA (reference sequence). CDR3 amino acids: CSLPWDRVGEQFF. The DNA for the CDR3 is TGCAGTCTGCCCTGGGACAGGGTAGGTGAGCAGTTCTTC.

The chain combines TRBV4-1 with TRBJ1-1; no firm D call. This CDR3 is built from 15 residues. Per germline, CDR1 MGHRA and CDR2 YSYEKL. V lost 0 bases, J lost 3 bases, and 11 bases lay in between. The CDR3 loop is CASSQDLRLYTEAFF. CDR3 nucleotide sequence: TGCGCCAGCAGCCAAGATCTTCGGTTGTACACTGAAGCTTTCTTT.

V is TRBV6-1 and J is TRBJ2-5; perhaps TRBD2 as D (5 bases). Looked up from germline, CDR1 is MNHNS and CDR2 is SASEGT. There are 15 residues in the CDR3. Deletions cut 6 bases from V and 2 bases from J, with 16 bases between. As DNA, the CDR3 is TGTGCCAGCAGAAGGGAGTTGGTAACACAAGAGACCCAGTACTTC. Translation gives CASRRELVTQETQYF.

The chain carries TRBV20-1 and TRBJ1-6, with D uncertain. The germline CDR1 and CDR2 sequences are DFQATT and SNEGSKA (reference sequence). Trimming took 1 base from V and 5 from J, leaving 12 bases between them. The CDR3 sequence is 15 residues long. The CDR3 DNA reads TGCAGTGCTAGAGTCGGAGGGAATAATAATTCACCCCTCCACTTT. Translated, it gives CSARVGGNNNSPLHF.

For this clonotype: A single base separates this from a much larger clone, so it may be a read error. The chain employs TRBV29-1 and TRBJ2-1; 11 positions agree with TRBD2. J lost 10 bases, V lost 8 bases, and 7 bases had no gene match. Germline V gene lookup returns CDR1 SQVTM and CDR2 ANQGSEA. There are 12 residues in the CDR3. CDR3 nucleotides: TGCAGCATACTAGCGGGAGATAACGAGCAGTTCTTC. It translates to CSILAGDNEQFF.

This sequence joins TRBV12-3 or TRBV12-4 and TRBJ1-4; a weak D match, TRBD1 (5 bases). Deletions cut 10 bases from V and 7 bases from J, with 13 bases between. This CDR3 contains 12 residues. The CDR3 DNA reads TGTGCCACCCGACGGGGGGGTGAAAAACTGTTTTTT. It is translated as CATRRGGEKLFF.

This chain joins TRBV3-1 and TRBJ1-6; 8 positions agree with TRBD1. This CDR3 region has 13 residues. CDR1 is LGHDT and CDR2 is YNNKEL in the germline V gene (reference sequence). Germline trimming cut 7 bases from V and 10 bases from J; bases unmatched to any gene: 6. The CDR3 is CASTNRGMSPLHF. In nucleotides, the CDR3 is TGTGCCAGCACGAACAGGGGGATGTCACCCCTCCACTTT. Full variable domain (rest looked up from reference TRBV3-1 and TRBJ1-6): DTAVSQTPKYLVTQMGNDKSIKCEQNLGHDTMYWYKQDSKKFLKIMFSYNNKELIINETVPNRFSPKSPDKAHLNLHINSLELGDSAVYFCASTNRGMSPLHFGNGTRLTVT.

Note on this clonotype: A much larger clone differs by one base, so this may be a read error. The rearrangement uses TRBV4-2 and TRBJ2-1, with TRBD2 matching over 10 bases. Matching the DNA end better, TRBJ2-7 makes the J call doubtful. Germline V gene lookup returns CDR1 LGHNA and CDR2 YNFKEQ. The CDR3 loop spans 14 amino acids. This CDR3 is CASSQLAGDYVQYF. CDR3 in DNA: TGTGCCAGCAGCCAACTAGCGGGAGATTACGTGCAGTACTTC.

This clonotype was observed a handful of times. The CDR3 here is CASSWTGTDYGYTF. The CDR3 bases are TGTGCCAGCAGCTGGACCGGGACAGACTATGGCTACACCTTC. The chain couples TRBV7-9 to TRBJ1-2; 7 nucleotides line up with TRBD1. Germline V CDR1 and CDR2: SEHNR, FQNEAQ (reference sequence). The CDR3 has 14 residues. V lost 4 bases and J lost 3; bases outside the gene matches: 5.

Comments on this clonotype: This could be a read error, since a much larger clone is one nucleotide away. This chain links TRBV4-2 with TRBJ2-3; maybe TRBD2 (6 bases). Germline V gene lookup returns CDR1 LGHNA and CDR2 YNFKEQ. This CDR3 is built from 16 residues. CDR3 amino acids: CASSRDSASGTDTQYF. CDR3 nucleotides: TGCGCCAGCAGCCGAGATTCGGCTAGCGGCACAGATACGCAGTATTTT.

This clonotype was counted between two and nine times. Being one base from a much bigger clone, this may be a read error. The J gene is TRBJ2-5, the V gene TRBV20-1; D perhaps matches TRBD2 (6 bases). V lost 5 bases and J lost 11, with 33 bases in between. The CDR3 loop spans 17 amino acids. Germline V gives CDR1 DFQATT, CDR2 SNEGSKA (reference sequence). CDR3 sequence (DNA): TGCAGTGCTGGCTACCGGGGGACCGGGACTGTCTACAATGAGCAGTACTTC. Its translation: CSAGYRGTGTVYNEQYF.

The chain has TRBV20-1 and TRBJ2-3; the D gene could be TRBD1 or TRBD2 (5 bases each). The CDR3 loop spans 15 amino acids. V lost 3 bases to trimming and J lost 3 bases, with 16 bases between them. The germline V gene has CDR1 DFQATT and CDR2 SNEGSKA (reference sequence). The CDR3 spells CSASPGADGTDTQYF. The CDR3 DNA sequence: TGCAGTGCTAGCCCCGGGGCAGATGGGACAGATACGCAGTATTTT.